This TCR beta chain was documented in a study of T-cell reconstitution after alpha-beta-depleted transplantation in children. Study-wide results and caveats: A year post-transplant, T-cell counts and diversity derived mostly from newly produced T cells. TCRbeta diversity was high at day 60 in some patients (a result of surviving recipient T cells and thymic progenitors). After transplant, at about two months, alpha-beta T cells were reportedly derived from several hundred expanded graft clones.

J gave up 8 bases and V 3 bases, and 11 bases lay outside the gene matches. The CDR3 covers 15 residues. The germline V gene has CDR1 DFQATT and CDR2 SNEGSKA (reference sequence). Of note for this clonotype: Antigen specificity is unknown.

A library of TCRbeta sequences, prepared with unique molecular identifiers, was generated. TCRdb called the PCR reads again in MiXCR, with one record for every CDR3 protein. The table lists around 700,000 distinct CDR3 sequences, under 15% of them singletons, with 0.79% in the top ten. Here the sequenced sample was PBMCs, taken before TCRalphabeta/CD19-depleted stem cell transplant. This receptor was identified in a girl aged 2 to 9 with congenital amegakaryocytic thrombocytopenia, due to receive a stem cell transplant. V usage is TRBV20-1 and J usage is TRBJ2-1, with 9 nucleotides matching TRBD2. Here the CDR3 reads CSASILAGNIDEQFF. The CDR3 coding sequence is TGCAGTGCTAGCATCCTAGCGGGGAACATAGATGAGCAGTTCTTC.